Listed below are T cell receptor beta chains from one sample, sequenced in a study of T cells in Graves' hyperthyroidism and ophthalmopathy. MiXCR, run by TCRdb on the multiplex PCR reads, gives a single entry per CDR3 protein. The table has 500,000 to 600,000 distinct CDR3 sequences, over 15% seen once. Sample: blood. These receptors all come from a woman aged 18-29 years with Graves' hyperthyroidism. The conserved cysteine and the conserved F or W are not part of the CDR3 here.

>TRBV18|TRBJ2-5
ASSPPDSWETQY
>TRBV6-1|TRBJ2-5
ASSRGWQETQY
>TRBV7-3|TRBJ2-5
ASSLVGGVQETQY
>TRBV9|TRBJ2-1
ASSPWDTYNEQF
>TRBV27|TRBJ1-5
ASSIIGNQPQH
>TRBV28|TRBJ2-5
ASSSGGARKTQY
>TRBV20-1|TRBJ2-3
SARGIRTDTQY
>TRBV11-2|TRBJ2-1
ASHADLGNEQF
>TRBV15|TRBJ2-2
ATSRGTLAGELF
>TRBV20-1|TRBJ2-7
SAPIVRGGGMAQY
>TRBV20-1|TRBJ2-4
SAIDERLAKNIQY
>TRBV10-3|TRBJ1-2
AISARDYGYT
>TRBV2|TRBJ1-2
ASRPDRRDTGSGYT
>TRBV3-1|TRBJ2-1
ASSDYRVEQF
>TRBV3-1|TRBJ2-3
ASSQGRSTDTQY
>TRBV12-3/TRBV12-4|TRBJ1-2
ASSLRGLIYGYT
>TRBV24-1|TRBJ1-5
ATRSTSGPPQH
>TRBV20-1|TRBJ2-7
SARRSYEQY
>TRBV9|TRBJ1-1
ASSVDRGQPNTEAF
>TRBV12-5|TRBJ2-7
ASGLTVYEQY
>TRBV6-1|TRBJ2-5
ASMTAGGGKTQY
>TRBV15|TRBJ2-4
ATKTLAKNIQY
>TRBV10-3|TRBJ2-3
AISREGPGSTDTQY
>TRBV9|TRBJ2-3
ASSPLAGGEDTQY
>TRBV30|TRBJ1-2
ARNIIGYT
>TRBV7-9|TRBJ1-2
ASIRTEKLNYGYT
>TRBV2|TRBJ2-7
ASSESGVRYEQY
>TRBV6-2/TRBV6-3|TRBJ2-5
ASSLTTYSFTKETQY
>TRBV28|TRBJ2-7
ASSFPRFGGQTPYEQY
>TRBV7-2|TRBJ2-7
ASSLFWADPSEQY
>TRBV6-2/TRBV6-3|TRBJ1-5
ASSSGTEGQPQH
>TRBV6-2/TRBV6-3|TRBJ2-2
ASSYHRVIGTGELF
>TRBV20-1|TRBJ2-7
SARDQGLPYEQY
>TRBV12-3/TRBV12-4|TRBJ2-3
ASSQGTSGGGLDTQY
>TRBV7-9|TRBJ2-3
ASSLSGRRPDTQY
>TRBV24-1|TRBJ2-2
ATSDRGVNTGELF
>TRBV25-1|TRBJ1-2
ASSETGNGYT
>TRBV28|TRBJ2-5
ASSFWTSRGETQY
>TRBV6-1|TRBJ1-2
ASSPDGQGGYGYT
>TRBV3-1|TRBJ2-1
ASAPGTGGYNEQF
>TRBV15|TRBJ2-3
ATSLQAGGPEDTQY
>TRBV5-1|TRBJ2-3
ASSRGEADTQY